The rows below give T cell receptor beta chains drawn from one sample of a study of technical replicates of blood from a handful of donors. Repertoires were generated with immunoSEQ multiplex PCR, while TCRdb's copy carries only in-frame clones and drops some. The sample contains tens of thousands of clones, approximately 95% of which appear only once. Sequenced material: T cells isolated from PBMCs. The origin of the receptors is a human donor in good health. The CDR3 runs from the conserved cysteine through the conserved F or W. The D gene is left open where the match is weak. For some rows the clone size is stated as once, few or many, or as a class when expanded; others skip it.

d_gene,abundance,v_gene,j_gene,CDR3nt,CDR3aa
-,-,TRBV5-1,TRBJ2-1,TGCGCCAGCAGCTTGGCCTCGGGGGTTGTCAATGAGCAGTTCTTC,CASSLASGVVNEQFF
TRBD1,-,TRBV7-6,TRBJ1-5,TGTGCCAGCAGCCCACTACCGGGACAGAATCAGCCCCAGCATTTT,CASSPLPGQNQPQHF
-,once,TRBV6-6,TRBJ2-3,TGTGCCAGCACCCTCACAGGGTCCTACGGCACAGATACGCAGTATTTT,CASTLTGSYGTDTQYF
TRBD1,-,TRBV27,TRBJ1-2,TGTGCCAGCACTGGGACAGGGGGACCTTATGGCTACACCTTC,CASTGTGGPYGYTF
TRBD1,-,TRBV9,TRBJ2-7,TGTGCCAGCAGCTCAGGCAGGGGGAACGAGCAGTACTTC,CASSSGRGNEQYF
-,-,TRBV7-6,TRBJ2-5,TGTGCCAGCAGCTTACAGTTGGAGACCCAGTACTTC,CASSLQLETQYF
-,-,TRBV28,TRBJ2-1,TGTGCCAGCAGTTTCGATAGTTACTACAATGAGCAGTTCTTC,CASSFDSYYNEQFF
-,-,TRBV19,TRBJ1-1,TGTGCCAGTAGTAAATGGACATCGAACACTGAAGCTTTCTTT,CASSKWTSNTEAFF
TRBD1,-,TRBV19,TRBJ2-7,TGTGCCAGTAGGGGACAGGGACTCTACGAGCAGTACTTC,CASRGQGLYEQYF
TRBD1,-,TRBV10-3,TRBJ2-2,TGTGCCATCAGTGTGAAGGGACAGAAATTAGTGTGGAACACCGGGGAGCTGTTTTTT,CAISVKGQKLVWNTGELFF
-,once,TRBV6-5,TRBJ2-1,TGTGCCAGCAGCCCTGAGGGCTTCATGTACAATGAGCAGTTCTTC,CASSPEGFMYNEQFF
TRBD1,once,TRBV5-6,TRBJ2-5,TGTGCCAGCAGCTCGGGACAGGTTGTTTTAGAGACCCAGTACTTC,CASSSGQVVLETQYF
-,-,TRBV19,TRBJ1-1,TGTGCCAGTAGTAGCAGGGGTGAGACTGAAGCTTTCTTT,CASSSRGETEAFF
-,once,TRBV30,TRBJ2-2,TGTGCCTGGAGTGCCCCGGACTTATTTATGGAAACCGGGGAGCTGTTTTTT,CAWSAPDLFMETGELFF
TRBD1,once,TRBV19,TRBJ2-5,TGTGCCAGTAGTAGAGCCAAGGTGACAGGGTCGTCAGAGACCCAGTACTTC,CASSRAKVTGSSETQYF
-,-,TRBV9,TRBJ1-3,TGTGCCAGCAGCGTAGCTGGCGGGGGAAACACCATATATTTT,CASSVAGGGNTIYF
TRBD2,-,TRBV6-5,TRBJ2-3,TGTGCCAGCAGCCTAGCGGGTAGTAGCACAGATACGCAGTATTTT,CASSLAGSSTDTQYF
-,-,TRBV15,TRBJ1-1,TGTGCCACCAGCAGAGATGGTTACATTGAAGCTTTCTTT,CATSRDGYIEAFF
-,-,TRBV19,TRBJ1-1,TGTGCCAGTAGTATTGGCCCGAACACTAAAGCTTTCTTT,CASSIGPNTKAFF
TRBD1,-,TRBV19,TRBJ2-2,TGTGCCAGTAGTACCGGGACAGGGGACTTGGGGGAGCTGTTTTTT,CASSTGTGDLGELFF
TRBD1,-,TRBV28,TRBJ2-7,TGTGCCAGCAGTTTGTCAGGGACAGGGGGCGGTGAGCAGTACTTC,CASSLSGTGGGEQYF
-,-,TRBV9,TRBJ2-1,TGTGCCAGCAGCGTAGGGCAGTCCTCCTCCTACAATGAGCAGTTCTTC,CASSVGQSSSYNEQFF
TRBD1,-,TRBV30,TRBJ2-1,TGTGCCTGCGGACAGGGGGACTACAATGAGCAGTTCTTC,CACGQGDYNEQFF
TRBD1,-,TRBV9,TRBJ1-2,TGTGCCAGCAGCATAACAGGGGGCGTTAACTATGGCTACACCTTC,CASSITGGVNYGYTF
TRBD2,-,TRBV5-1,TRBJ2-3,TGCGCCAGCAGCTTAGCGGGGGGGCCGAATACGCAGTATTTT,CASSLAGGPNTQYF
-,-,TRBV5-1,TRBJ2-7,TGCGCCAGCAGCTTGGGAGGTTACGAGCAGTACTTC,CASSLGGYEQYF
TRBD1,few,TRBV7-9,TRBJ1-2,TGTGCCAGCAGCTTAGCGACAGGACAGGGGGAGAGCTACACCTTC,CASSLATGQGESYTF
TRBD2,-,TRBV19,TRBJ2-7,TGTGCCAGTAGTACACCTATCGGACTAGGCTACGAGCAGTACTTC,CASSTPIGLGYEQYF
-,once,TRBV29-1,TRBJ1-4,TGCAGCGTCGTACAGGGAACTAATGAAAAACTGTTTTTT,CSVVQGTNEKLFF
TRBD1,-,TRBV6-5,TRBJ1-2,TGTGCCAGCAGTTACGGGACAGGGGTTAACGGCTACACCTTC,CASSYGTGVNGYTF
-,-,TRBV7-8,TRBJ2-1,TGTGCCAGCAGCTTAACAGGGACCCACCTCTCCTACAATGAGCAGTTCTTC,CASSLTGTHLSYNEQFF
-,once,TRBV19,TRBJ2-6,TGTGCCAGTAGAACAGGGTGGATCTCTGGGGCCAACGTCCTGACTTTC,CASRTGWISGANVLTF
TRBD2,-,TRBV29-1,TRBJ2-7,TGCAGCGTTGGCGGGGGGATAAGCTACGAGCAGTACTTC,CSVGGGISYEQYF
-,-,TRBV6-4,TRBJ2-1,TGTGCCAGCAGTCCCGACTATACGTACAATGAGCAGTTCTTC,CASSPDYTYNEQFF
-,-,TRBV30,TRBJ1-3,TGTGCCTGGATCCGGGGGTATCCTGGAAACACCATATATTTT,CAWIRGYPGNTIYF
TRBD2,-,TRBV7-9,TRBJ2-1,TGTGCCAGCAGCCCCCCCCGGGAGGCCCACTCCTACAATGAGCAGTTCTTC,CASSPPREAHSYNEQFF
TRBD1,-,TRBV7-2,TRBJ2-3,TGTGCCAGCCCCCAACCCGGCGCACAGGGGGCACGTACAGATACGCAGTATTTT,CASPQPGAQGARTDTQYF